This T cell receptor beta chain was profiled in a study of blood T cell repertoires in COVID-19. Trimming took off 8 bases at V and 0 bases at J, with 11 bases between the two ends. Germline CDR1 reads MNHNY; CDR2 reads SVGAGI (reference sequence). The CDR3 is 15 amino acids. This clone has just a few counts. The authors' processing: Estimated nucleated cell counts came from reference gene primer amplification. Method: immunoSEQ multiplex PCR; TCRdb's copy keeps in-frame clones and lacks some. V, J and clone size derive from that table, while D and trimming were established from the DNA sequence. The table records fewer than 300,000 clones, nearly 85% of them present only once.

The sample taken for sequencing was peripheral blood. J is TRBJ2-6 and V is TRBV6-6; a possible D gene is TRBD2 (6 bases). This TCR was recovered from a human donor in a cohort sampled during active COVID-19. CDR3 in DNA: TGTGCCAGCTTGGGACTTCTCTCTGGGGCCAACGTCCTGACTTTC. Translation gives CASLGLLSGANVLTF.